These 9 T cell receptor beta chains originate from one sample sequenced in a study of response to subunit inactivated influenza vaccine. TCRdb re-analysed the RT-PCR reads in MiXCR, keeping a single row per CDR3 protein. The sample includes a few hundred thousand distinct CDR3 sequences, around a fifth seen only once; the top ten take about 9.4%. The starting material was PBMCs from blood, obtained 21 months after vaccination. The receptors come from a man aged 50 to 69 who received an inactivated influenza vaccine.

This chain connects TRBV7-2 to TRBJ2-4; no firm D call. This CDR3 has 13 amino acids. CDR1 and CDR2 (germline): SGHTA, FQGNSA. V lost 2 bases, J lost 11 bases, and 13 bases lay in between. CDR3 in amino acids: CASSLSTPAVQYF. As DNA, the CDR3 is TGTGCCAGCAGCTTATCTACGCCAGCTGTTCAGTACTTC.

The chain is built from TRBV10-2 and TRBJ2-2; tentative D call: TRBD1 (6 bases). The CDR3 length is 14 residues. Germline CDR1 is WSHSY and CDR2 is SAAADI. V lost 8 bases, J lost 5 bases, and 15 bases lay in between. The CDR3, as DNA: TGCGCCAGCGGGGGTACAGGGATAACCGGGGAGCTGTTTTTT. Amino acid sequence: CASGGTGITGELFF.

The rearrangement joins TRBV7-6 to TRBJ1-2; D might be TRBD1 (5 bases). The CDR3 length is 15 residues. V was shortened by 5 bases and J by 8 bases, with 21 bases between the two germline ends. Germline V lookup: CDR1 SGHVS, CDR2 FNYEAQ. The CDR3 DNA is TGTGCCAGCAGCCCCTACGGGACTCCGTTCCGAGGCTACACCTTC. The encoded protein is CASSPYGTPFRGYTF.

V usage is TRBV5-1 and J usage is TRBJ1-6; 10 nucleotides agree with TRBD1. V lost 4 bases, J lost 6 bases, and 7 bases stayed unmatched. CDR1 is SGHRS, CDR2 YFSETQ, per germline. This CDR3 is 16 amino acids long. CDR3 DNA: TGCGCCAGCAGCACACCGGACAGGGGGATTAATTCACCCCTCCACTTT. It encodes CASSTPDRGINSPLHF.

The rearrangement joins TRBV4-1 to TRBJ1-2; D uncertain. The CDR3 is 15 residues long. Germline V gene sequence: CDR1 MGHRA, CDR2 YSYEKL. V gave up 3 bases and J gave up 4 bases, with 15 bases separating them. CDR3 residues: CASSQQTSRTYGYTF. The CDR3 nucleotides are TGCGCCAGCAGCCAGCAAACCTCCCGCACCTATGGCTACACCTTC.

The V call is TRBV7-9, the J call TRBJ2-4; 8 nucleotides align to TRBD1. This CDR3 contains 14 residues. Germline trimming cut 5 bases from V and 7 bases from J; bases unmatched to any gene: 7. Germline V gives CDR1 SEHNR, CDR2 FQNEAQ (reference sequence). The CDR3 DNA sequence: TGTGCCAGCAGCCCTGGACAGGGTGTTAACATTCAGTACTTC. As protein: CASSPGQGVNIQYF. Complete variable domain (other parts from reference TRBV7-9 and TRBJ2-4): DTGVSQNPRHKITKRGQNVTFRCDPISEHNRLYWYRQTLGQGPEFLTYFQNEAQLEKSRLLSDRFSAERPKGSFSTLEIQRTEQGDSAMYLCASSPGQGVNIQYFGAGTRLSVL.

The CDR3 nucleotides are TGCAGTGCTAGATTAACAGGGACTGGGGCCAACGTCCTGACTTTC. It translates to CSARLTGTGANVLTF. This rearrangement joins TRBV20-1 to TRBJ2-6; maybe TRBD1 (6 bases). V dropped 2 bases and J dropped 2 bases, with 10 bases sitting between them. The length of the CDR3 is 15 residues. CDR1 is DFQATT and CDR2 is SNEGSKA in the germline V gene (reference sequence).

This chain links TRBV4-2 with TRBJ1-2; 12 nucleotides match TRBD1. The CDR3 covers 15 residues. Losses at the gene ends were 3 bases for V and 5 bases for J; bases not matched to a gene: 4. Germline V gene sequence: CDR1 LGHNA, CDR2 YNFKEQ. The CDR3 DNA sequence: TGTGCCAGCAGCCAGGGGACAGGGGGCGAGTATGGCTACACCTTC. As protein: CASSQGTGGEYGYTF.

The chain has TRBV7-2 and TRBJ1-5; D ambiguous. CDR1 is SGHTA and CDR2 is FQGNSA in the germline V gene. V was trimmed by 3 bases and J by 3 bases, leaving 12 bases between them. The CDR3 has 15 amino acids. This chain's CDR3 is CASSFRGNTNQPQHF. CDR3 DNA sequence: TGTGCCAGCAGCTTTCGGGGAAATACCAATCAGCCCCAGCATTTT.